The 27 T cell receptor beta chains below come from one sample, sequenced in a study of CD8 T cells in ankylosing spondylitis. Study findings and constraints: Within ankylosing spondylitis blood, a TCR beta motif made up of several highly homologous variants appeared to be characteristic.

MiXCR, run by TCRdb on the 5' RACE reads, gives a single entry per CDR3 protein. The sample has about 750,000 distinct CDR3 sequences, around 20% seen once. These receptors lack a known antigen. The sample was blood, either unsorted or a sorted T cell fraction (not recorded which). These receptors were taken from a male donor with ankylosing spondylitis.

This clonotype was counted a few times. The rearrangement joins TRBV20-1 to TRBJ1-5; D might be TRBD1 (5 bases). CDR3 length: 16 residues. The V end lost 3 bases, the J end lost 0 bases, and 15 bases lay between the germline ends. CDR1 is DFQATT, CDR2 SNEGSKA, per germline (reference sequence). DNA for the CDR3: TGCAGTGCTAGTAGTCCCGGGACGTATAGCAATCAGCCCCAGCATTTT. Its translation: CSASSPGTYSNQPQHF.

This chain joins TRBV20-1 and TRBJ1-1, with a possible D match to TRBD1 (5 bases). Germline CDR1 reads DFQATT; CDR2 reads SNEGSKA (reference sequence). V lost 3 bases and J lost 3, with 11 bases in between. CDR3 length: 13 residues. For the CDR3, the DNA is TGCAGTGCTAGGCCCAGGGTTGACACTGAAGCTTTCTTT. Amino acids: CSARPRVDTEAFF.

A few counts support this clonotype. The chain has TRBV6-1 and TRBJ2-1; tentative D call: TRBD2 (5 bases). The germline CDR1 and CDR2 sequences are MNHNS and SASEGT. V was clipped by 2 bases and J by 13 bases, with 12 bases between them. The CDR3 consists of 12 residues. The CDR3 nucleotides read TGTGCCAGCAGTGAATCGGGCGGGTCCCAGTTCTTC. As protein: CASSESGGSQFF.

The V and J genes are TRBV4-2 and TRBJ2-2; no clear D. Trimming shortened V by 4 bases and J by 1 base, and 13 bases separated the two germline ends. The CDR3 is 16 residues long. Germline assignment: CDR1 LGHNA and CDR2 YNFKEQ. CDR3: CASSRIDRGNTGELFF. Here the CDR3 DNA reads TGTGCCAGCAGCCGAATCGACCGCGGGAACACCGGGGAGCTGTTTTTT.

This clonotype was counted only a few times. V is TRBV4-2 and J is TRBJ2-7; 7 nucleotides align to TRBD2. This CDR3 contains 14 residues. Germline assignment: CDR1 LGHNA and CDR2 YNFKEQ. V shed 1 base and J 3 bases; nucleotides not matched to a gene: 3. CDR3: CASSQGRGDYEQYF. The CDR3 DNA sequence: TGTGCCAGCAGCCAAGGTCGGGGGGACTACGAGCAGTACTTC.

This sequence joins TRBV10-3 and TRBJ1-2; no firm D call. The length of the CDR3 is 12 residues. CDR1 ENHRY and CDR2 SYGVKD come from the germline V gene. V lost 7 bases, J lost 4 bases, and 10 bases lay in between. CDR3 residues: CAIMGESYGYTF. The CDR3 DNA is TGTGCCATCATGGGCGAAAGCTATGGCTACACCTTC.

This clonotype has just a few counts. The J gene is TRBJ1-2, the V gene TRBV12-3 or TRBV12-4; possibly TRBD1 for D (6 bases). The ends were cut back, 4 bases at V and 7 bases at J, with 16 bases in the middle. CDR3 size: 14 residues. The DNA of the CDR3 is TGTGCCAGCAGTTCCTCGGGAGGAGGGGGTGGCTACACCTTC. Amino acid sequence: CASSSSGGGGGYTF.

This clonotype has a handful of counts. The chain carries TRBV4-3 and TRBJ2-7, with 7 bases aligning to TRBD2. Germline V gene lookup returns CDR1 LGHNA and CDR2 YSLEER. This CDR3 has 14 residues. Trimming took 2 bases from V and 4 from J; bases not matched to a gene: 5. CDR3: CASSQMTSRYEQYF. The CDR3 DNA follows: TGCGCCAGCAGCCAAATGACTAGCAGGTACGAGCAGTACTTC.

This clonotype showed up just a few times. This chain links TRBV15 with TRBJ2-7, with a weak D call TRBD2 (6 bases). V was trimmed by 0 bases and J by 6 bases, leaving 9 bases between them. CDR1 LNHNV and CDR2 YYDKDF come from the germline V gene (reference sequence). The CDR3 has 13 amino acids. The CDR3 DNA follows: TGTGCCACCAGCAGAGATCTAGCGCGCGAGCAGTACTTC. This sequence encodes CATSRDLAREQYF.

The gene calls are TRBV9 and TRBJ2-5; 7 bases map to TRBD2. Germline values: CDR1 SGDLS, CDR2 YYNGEE. The V and J ends lost 4 bases and 5 bases, in that order; junction bases with no gene match: 11. The CDR3 sequence is 15 residues long. Here the CDR3 DNA reads TGTGCCAGCAGCCCGAGCGGGACTCGCCAGGAGACCCAGTACTTC. Translating gives CASSPSGTRQETQYF.

This clonotype was observed a few times. The V gene is TRBV7-2, the J gene TRBJ2-3; 7 positions agree with TRBD2. This CDR3 is built from 17 residues. CDR1 is SGHTA, CDR2 FQGNSA, per germline. Unmatched junction bases numbered 7, after V lost 1 base and J lost 0 bases. The CDR3 protein is CASSLVGGSPSTDTQYF. The CDR3, as DNA: TGTGCCAGCAGCTTAGTGGGCGGGAGTCCTAGCACAGATACGCAGTATTTT.

This clonotype was seen only a few times. V is TRBV4-1 and J is TRBJ2-1, with a possible D match to TRBD2 (5 bases). Germline assignment: CDR1 MGHRA and CDR2 YSYEKL. The V and J ends lost 0 bases and 10 bases respectively, with 13 bases between them. There are 14 residues in the CDR3. This CDR3 is CASSQDPGDEEQFF. The CDR3, as DNA: TGCGCCAGCAGCCAAGATCCCGGGGATGAGGAGCAGTTCTTC.

This clonotype was detected only once. The CDR3 here is CASSYSMGGSYEQYF. The CDR3 region has the DNA TGTGCCAGCAGTTACTCGATGGGGGGCTCCTACGAGCAGTACTTC. The chain links TRBV6-5 to TRBJ2-7, with D perhaps matching TRBD2 (6 bases). Trimming took off 0 bases at V and 0 bases at J, with 9 bases between the two ends. The germline CDR1 and CDR2 sequences are MNHEY and SVGAGI. The CDR3 has 15 residues.

This clonotype was seen many times. The chain recombines TRBV29-1 with TRBJ2-1, with 9 bases fitting TRBD1. Losses at the gene ends were 6 bases for V and 7 bases for J; bases not matched to a gene: 4. The CDR3 runs to 12 residues. Germline V gene sequence: CDR1 SQVTM, CDR2 ANQGSEA. The DNA for the CDR3 is TGCAGCGTGGACAGGGGTGGAAATGAGCAGTTCTTC. Its translation: CSVDRGGNEQFF.

This clonotype turned up a few times. The V call is TRBV20-1, the J call TRBJ2-1, with D maybe TRBD1 (5 bases). Germline V CDR1 and CDR2: DFQATT, SNEGSKA (reference sequence). The germline V and J ends were trimmed by 4 bases and 7 bases, with 11 bases remaining between them. The CDR3 covers 12 residues. The CDR3 spells CSATRTRNEQFF. The CDR3, as DNA: TGCAGTGCTACTCGGACAAGAAATGAGCAGTTCTTC.

The CDR3, as DNA: TGTGCCAGCACGCTAGGGGGACAACCTCTCGAGCAGTACTTC. It translates to CASTLGGQPLEQYF. This chain joins TRBV28 and TRBJ2-7, with D perhaps matching TRBD1 (6 bases). This CDR3 has 14 residues. V shed 7 bases and J shed 6 bases, with 19 bases lying between them. Germline CDR1 reads MDHEN; CDR2 reads SYDVKM. Variable domain in full (rest from reference TRBV28 and TRBJ2-7): DVKVTQSSRYLVKRTGEKVFLECVQDMDHENMFWYRQDPGLGLRLIYFSYDVKMKEKGDIPEGYSVSREKKERFSLILESASTNQTSMYLCASTLGGQPLEQYFGPGTRLTVT.

This clonotype was detected a few times. The rearrangement joins TRBV9 to TRBJ2-1; TRBD1 might be the D (7 bases). V lost 3 bases and J lost 8, with 18 bases in between. CDR1 is SGDLS and CDR2 is YYNGEE in the germline V gene. The CDR3 spans 15 residues. This CDR3 is CASSASGGGVYEQFF. The CDR3 DNA sequence: TGTGCCAGCAGCGCCAGCGGAGGGGGCGTCTATGAGCAGTTCTTC. The entire variable domain, with the rest obtained from reference TRBV9 and TRBJ2-1, is as follows: DSGVTQTPKHLITATGQRVTLRCSPRSGDLSVYWYQQSLDQGLQFLIQYYNGEERAKGNILERFSAQQFPDLHSELNLSSLELGDSALYFCASSASGGGVYEQFFGPGTRLTVL.

The genes are TRBV6-1 and TRBJ2-1; 16 bases agree with TRBD2. Germline trimming cut 8 bases from V and 1 base from J; bases unmatched to any gene: 11. This CDR3 is built from 19 residues. The germline V gene has CDR1 MNHNS and CDR2 SASEGT. The CDR3 nucleotides are TGTGCCAGCCGTCGAGGGACTAGCGGGAGGGCGGGATCCTACAATGAGCAGTTCTTC. It translates to CASRRGTSGRAGSYNEQFF.

The chain uses TRBV5-1 and TRBJ1-2, with D hard to call. Germline-derived CDR1 and CDR2 are SGHRS and YFSETQ. The CDR3 is 15 residues long. With 0 bases removed from V and 5 bases from J, the gap between germline ends came to 14 bases. In nucleotides, the CDR3 is TGCGCCAGCAGCTTGGACGGAAACTCCGCTTATGGCTACACCTTC. Translating it yields CASSLDGNSAYGYTF. The full variable domain, its missing parts supplied by reference TRBV5-1 and TRBJ1-2, is KAGVTQTPRYLIKTRGQQVTLSCSPISGHRSVSWYQQTPGQGLQFLFEYFSETQRNKGNFPGRFSGRQFSNSRSEMNVSTLELGDSALYLCASSLDGNSAYGYTFGSGTRLTVV.

This clonotype was detected a few times. The genes are TRBV12-3 or TRBV12-4 and TRBJ1-6, with 7 nucleotides matching TRBD1. V shed 6 bases and J 5 bases; nucleotides not matched to a gene: 7. There are 15 residues in the CDR3. The CDR3 reads CASSRRTGDNSPLHF. CDR3 bases: TGTGCCAGCAGCCGACGGACAGGAGATAATTCACCCCTCCACTTT.

The J gene is TRBJ2-7, the V gene TRBV12-3 or TRBV12-4; D call uncertain. V shed 4 bases and J shed 0 bases, with 10 bases lying between them. This CDR3 has 14 residues. The DNA for the CDR3 is TGTGCCAGCAGTTCGACTCACTTCTCCTACGAGCAGTACTTC. Translating gives CASSSTHFSYEQYF.

CDR3 coding DNA: TGTGCCATCAGTAGAACTAGCGGGCTAACGGCGGATACGCAGTATTTT. Residues: CAISRTSGLTADTQYF. The gene calls are TRBV10-3 and TRBJ2-3, with 9 nucleotides matching TRBD2. Per the germline V gene, CDR1 is ENHRY and CDR2 is SYGVKD. The junction had 12 bases not matched to a gene; V was cut back by 5 bases and J by 6 bases. This CDR3 has 16 residues.

The chain carries TRBV28 and TRBJ2-5; D may match TRBD1 or TRBD2 (5 bases each). The V end was cut by 3 bases, the J end by 5 bases, with 16 bases between. This CDR3 has 15 amino acids. CDR1 is MDHEN and CDR2 is SYDVKM in the germline V gene. The CDR3 protein is CASSLPGRDTETQYF. The CDR3 coding sequence is TGTGCCAGCAGTTTGCCGGGACGTGATACGGAGACCCAGTACTTC.

This clonotype was detected only a few times. The V call is TRBV20-1, the J call TRBJ2-7; unclear D gene. CDR3 length equals 11 residues. In germline, CDR1 is DFQATT, CDR2 SNEGSKA (reference sequence). V was cut by 5 bases and J by 4 bases, with 9 bases left in between. The CDR3 region has the DNA TGCAGTGCTTATACCCCGTACGAGCAGTACTTC. Encoded protein: CSAYTPYEQYF.

V gene TRBV30 combines with J gene TRBJ2-3; possibly TRBD1 for D (5 bases). CDR3 size: 10 residues. From germline, CDR1 is GTSNPN and CDR2 SVGIG (reference sequence). CDR3 residues: CAWGPDTQYF. The DNA of the CDR3 is TGTGCGTGGGGCCCAGATACGCAGTATTTT.

There are a few counts of this clonotype. The rearrangement links TRBV20-1 to TRBJ2-3; 8 bases are a match to TRBD2. Germline-derived CDR1 and CDR2 are DFQATT and SNEGSKA (reference sequence). The V gene end was trimmed by 0 bases and the J gene end by 5 bases; junction bases not matched to a gene: 16. This CDR3 region has 18 residues. The chain's CDR3 is CSARDLGRRGLVVDTQYF. CDR3 DNA: TGCAGTGCTAGAGATCTCGGGAGGAGGGGACTAGTGGTAGATACGCAGTATTTT.

The chain links TRBV9 to TRBJ2-2; 7 positions match TRBD1. The germline gives CDR1 SGDLS, CDR2 YYNGEE. This CDR3 region has 14 residues. Trimming removed 4 bases from V and 4 bases from J; junction bases left unmatched: 4. In nucleotides, the CDR3 is TGTGCCAGCAGCCCCGGACAGGCCACCGGGGAGCTGTTTTTT. It translates to CASSPGQATGELFF.